This TCR beta chain was retrieved from a study of blood T cell repertoires in COVID-19. Study context: From T cells, B-cell-depleted T cells, or PBMCs came the material, which was cDNA or gDNA.

The ends were cut back, 2 bases at V and 2 bases at J, with 9 bases in the middle. From germline, CDR1 is MRHNA and CDR2 SNTAGT. The CDR3 is made up of 14 amino acids. This clone was detected only a few times. TCRdb's copy holds only in-frame clones and misses some; the assay was immunoSEQ multiplex PCR. The repertoire holds around 250,000 clones, with 80% to 85% as singletons. The sequence was obtained from a woman between 18 and 30 years old with acute or convalescent COVID-19. The chain recombines TRBV6-4 with TRBJ1-1; D unresolved. Sequencing input: peripheral blood. CDR3 nucleotides: TGTGCCAGCAGTGACGGGCTCCCCAACACTGAAGCTTTCTTT. Its protein is CASSDGLPNTEAFF.